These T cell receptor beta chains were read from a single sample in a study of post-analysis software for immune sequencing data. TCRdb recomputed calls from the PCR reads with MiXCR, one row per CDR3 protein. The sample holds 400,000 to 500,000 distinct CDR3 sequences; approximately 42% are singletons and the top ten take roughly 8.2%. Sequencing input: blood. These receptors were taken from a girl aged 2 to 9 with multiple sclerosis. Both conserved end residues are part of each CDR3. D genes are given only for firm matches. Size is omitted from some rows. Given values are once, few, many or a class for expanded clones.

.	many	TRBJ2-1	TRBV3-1	CASSQVYNEQFF	TGTGCCAGCAGCCAAGTCTACAATGAGCAGTTCTTC
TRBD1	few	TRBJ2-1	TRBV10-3	CATGTGNNEQFF	TGTGCCACCGGGACAGGGAACAATGAGCAGTTCTTC
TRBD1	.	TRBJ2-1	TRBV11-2	CASSLVNPGQFSYNEQFF	TGTGCCAGCAGCTTAGTAAACCCGGGACAGTTCTCCTACAATGAGCAGTTCTTC
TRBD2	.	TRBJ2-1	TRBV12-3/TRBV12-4	CASSPATSGRILEYNEQFF	TGTGCCAGCAGTCCGGCGACTAGCGGGAGAATTCTTGAGTACAATGAGCAGTTCTTC
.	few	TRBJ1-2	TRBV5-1	CASSFNGYYGYTF	TGCGCCAGCAGCTTTAACGGCTACTATGGCTACACCTTC
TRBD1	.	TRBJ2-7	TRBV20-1	CSARDDRVYEQYF	TGCAGTGCTAGAGATGACAGGGTCTACGAGCAGTACTTC
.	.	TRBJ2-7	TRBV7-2	CASSPLGVYYEQYF	TGTGCCAGCAGCCCCCTGGGGGTGTACTACGAGCAGTACTTC
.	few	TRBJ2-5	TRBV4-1	CASSQPGYETQYF	TGCGCCAGCAGCCAACCAGGGTACGAGACCCAGTACTTC
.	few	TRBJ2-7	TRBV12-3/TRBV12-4	CASSFRISYEQYF	TGTGCCAGCAGTTTTCGGATCTCCTACGAGCAGTACTTC
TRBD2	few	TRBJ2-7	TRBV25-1	CASSVLAGFSYEQYF	TGTGCCAGCAGTGTCCTAGCGGGATTTTCCTACGAGCAGTACTTC
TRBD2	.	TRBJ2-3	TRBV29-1	CSVEGGRGSDTQYF	TGCAGCGTTGAAGGCGGGAGGGGCTCAGATACGCAGTATTTT
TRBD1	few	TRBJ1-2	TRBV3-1	CASSLLGTGANYGYTF	TGTGCCAGCAGTCTCCTCGGGACAGGAGCTAACTATGGCTACACCTTC
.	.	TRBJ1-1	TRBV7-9	CASSAPMNTEAFF	TGTGCCAGCAGCGCGCCCATGAACACTGAAGCTTTCTTT
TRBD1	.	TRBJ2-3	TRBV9	CASSHQKDRGRGDTQYF	TGTGCCAGCAGCCACCAAAAGGACAGGGGGCGAGGAGATACGCAGTATTTT